This TCR beta chain comes out of a study of cytomegalovirus exposure and HLA in healthy donors. The CDR3 sequence is 14 residues long. Germline V gives CDR1 GTSNPN, CDR2 SVGIG (reference sequence). Trimming removed 2 bases from V and 3 bases from J, with 13 bases in between. Use of 60 Vbeta and 13 Jbeta primers characterized the PCR. Profiling relied on immunoSEQ multiplex PCR, and the TCRdb table lists in-frame clones only, not all of them. The sample lists approximately 130,000 clones, about three quarters occurring once. The gene calls are TRBV30 and TRBJ1-1, with a tentative D call TRBD1 (5 bases). Sequenced input: PBMCs. The TCR was taken from a human donor in good health. In DNA, the CDR3 is TGTGCCTGGAGTCTAATCAGGGCGGACACTGAAGCTTTCTTT. As protein: CAWSLIRADTEAFF. Together with reference TRBV30 and TRBJ1-1, the CDR3 gives the full variable domain: SQTIHQWPATLVQPVGSPLSLECTVEGTSNPNLYWYRQAAGRGLQLLFYSVGIGQISSEVPQNLSASRPQDRQFILSSKKLLLSDSGFYLCAWSLIRADTEAFFGQGTRLTVV.